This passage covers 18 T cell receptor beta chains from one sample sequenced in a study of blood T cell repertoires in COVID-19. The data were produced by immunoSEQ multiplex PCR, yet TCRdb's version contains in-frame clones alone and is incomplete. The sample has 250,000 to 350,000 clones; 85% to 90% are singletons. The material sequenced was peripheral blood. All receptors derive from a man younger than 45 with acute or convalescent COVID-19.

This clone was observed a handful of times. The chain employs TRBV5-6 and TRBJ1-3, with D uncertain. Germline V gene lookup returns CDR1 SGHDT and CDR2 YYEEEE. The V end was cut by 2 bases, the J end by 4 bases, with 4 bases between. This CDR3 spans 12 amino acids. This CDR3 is CASSLAGNTIYF. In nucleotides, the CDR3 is TGTGCCAGCAGCTTAGCGGGAAACACCATATATTTT.

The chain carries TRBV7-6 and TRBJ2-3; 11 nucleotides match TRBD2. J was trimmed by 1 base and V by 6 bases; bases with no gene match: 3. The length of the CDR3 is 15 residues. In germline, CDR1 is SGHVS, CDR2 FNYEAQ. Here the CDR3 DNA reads TGTGCCAGCAGAGAACTAGCGGGGGGCACAGATACGCAGTATTTT. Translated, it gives CASRELAGGTDTQYF. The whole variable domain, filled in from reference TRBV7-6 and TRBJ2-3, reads GAGVSQSPRYKVTKRGQDVALRCDPISGHVSLYWYRQALGQGPEFLTYFNYEAQQDKSGLPNDRFSAERPEGSISTLTIQRTEQRDSAMYRCASRELAGGTDTQYFGPGTRLTVL.

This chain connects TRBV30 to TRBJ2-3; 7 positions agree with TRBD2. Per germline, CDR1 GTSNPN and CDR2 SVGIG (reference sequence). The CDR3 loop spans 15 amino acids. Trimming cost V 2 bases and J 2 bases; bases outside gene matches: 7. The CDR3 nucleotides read TGTGCCTGGAGTTCCCTTGGGGGGGACACAGATACGCAGTATTTT. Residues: CAWSSLGGDTDTQYF.

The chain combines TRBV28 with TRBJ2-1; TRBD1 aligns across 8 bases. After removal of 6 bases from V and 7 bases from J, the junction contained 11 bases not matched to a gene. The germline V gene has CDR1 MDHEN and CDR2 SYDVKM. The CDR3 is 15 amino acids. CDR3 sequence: CASSTAGTGRNEQFF. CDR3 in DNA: TGTGCCAGCAGCACAGCCGGGACAGGCAGAAATGAGCAGTTCTTC.

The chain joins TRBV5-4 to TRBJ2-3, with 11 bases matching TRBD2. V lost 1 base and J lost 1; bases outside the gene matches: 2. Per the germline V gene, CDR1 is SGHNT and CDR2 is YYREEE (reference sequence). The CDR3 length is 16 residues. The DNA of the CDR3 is TGTGCCAGCAGCTTGCTAGCGGGGGGCCGCACAGATACGCAGTATTTT. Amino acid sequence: CASSLLAGGRTDTQYF.

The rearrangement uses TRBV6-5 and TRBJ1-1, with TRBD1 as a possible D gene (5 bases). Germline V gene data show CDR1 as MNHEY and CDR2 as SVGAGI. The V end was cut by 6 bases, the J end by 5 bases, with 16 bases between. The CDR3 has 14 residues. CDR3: CASRPAWGETEAFF. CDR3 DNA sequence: TGTGCCAGCAGGCCAGCCTGGGGGGAGACTGAAGCTTTCTTT.

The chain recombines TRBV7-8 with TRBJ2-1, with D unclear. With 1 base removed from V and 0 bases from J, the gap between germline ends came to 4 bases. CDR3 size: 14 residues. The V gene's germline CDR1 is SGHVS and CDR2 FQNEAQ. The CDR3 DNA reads TGTGCCAGCAGCTTAGTGGCCTCCTACAATGAGCAGTTCTTC. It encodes CASSLVASYNEQFF.

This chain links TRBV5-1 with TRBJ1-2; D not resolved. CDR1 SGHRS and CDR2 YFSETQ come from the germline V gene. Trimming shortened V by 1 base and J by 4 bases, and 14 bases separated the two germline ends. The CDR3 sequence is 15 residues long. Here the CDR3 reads CASSLRAFGSYGYTF. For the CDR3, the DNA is TGCGCCAGCAGCTTGAGGGCTTTTGGGAGCTATGGCTACACCTTC.

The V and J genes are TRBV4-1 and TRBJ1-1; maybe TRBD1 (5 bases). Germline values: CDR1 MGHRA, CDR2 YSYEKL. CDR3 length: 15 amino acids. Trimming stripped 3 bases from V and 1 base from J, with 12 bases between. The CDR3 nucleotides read TGCGCCAGCAGCCATACCGGACACGGGAACACTGAAGCTTTCTTT. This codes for CASSHTGHGNTEAFF.

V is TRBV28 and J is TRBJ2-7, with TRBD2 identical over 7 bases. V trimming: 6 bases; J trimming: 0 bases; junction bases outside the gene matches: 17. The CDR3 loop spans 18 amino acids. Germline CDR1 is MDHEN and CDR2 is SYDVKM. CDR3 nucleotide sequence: TGTGCCAGCAGCCCACGGTTTAGCGGGTACAAGAGCTCCTACGAGCAGTACTTC. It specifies CASSPRFSGYKSSYEQYF. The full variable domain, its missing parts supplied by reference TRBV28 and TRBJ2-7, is DVKVTQSSRYLVKRTGEKVFLECVQDMDHENMFWYRQDPGLGLRLIYFSYDVKMKEKGDIPEGYSVSREKKERFSLILESASTNQTSMYLCASSPRFSGYKSSYEQYFGPGTRLTVT.

CDR3 nucleotide sequence: TGTGCCAGCAGTTTATTCGGGACAGGACAAGAGACCCAGTACTTC. It is translated as CASSLFGTGQETQYF. The V gene is TRBV28, the J gene TRBJ2-5; TRBD1 matches 8 bases. The V gene's germline CDR1 is MDHEN and CDR2 SYDVKM. The CDR3 sequence is 15 residues long. The J segment lost 2 bases and the V segment lost 1 base, leaving 3 bases of the junction unmatched.

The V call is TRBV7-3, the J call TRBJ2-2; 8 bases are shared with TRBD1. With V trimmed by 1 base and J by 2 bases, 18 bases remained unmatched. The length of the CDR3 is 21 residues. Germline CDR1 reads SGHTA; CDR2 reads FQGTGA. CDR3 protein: CASSLKPSGRGLIGNTGELFF. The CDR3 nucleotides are TGTGCCAGCAGCTTAAAACCCTCCGGCAGGGGGCTCATTGGTAACACCGGGGAGCTGTTTTTT.

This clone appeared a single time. CDR3 bases: TGTGCCAGTACACCGGGACAAACGAACACCGGGGAGCTGTTTTTT. Translated, it gives CASTPGQTNTGELFF. This chain links TRBV19 with TRBJ2-2, with D possibly being TRBD1 (6 bases). Trimming left V 7 bases short and J 0 bases short, with 12 bases between. Per the germline V gene, CDR1 is LNHDA and CDR2 is SQIVND (reference sequence). The CDR3 has 15 residues. Full variable domain (outside the CDR3, taken from reference TRBV19 and TRBJ2-2): DGGITQSPKYLFRKEGQNVTLSCEQNLNHDAMYWYRQDPGQGLRLIYYSQIVNDFQKGDIAEGYSVSREKKESFPLTVTSAQKNPTAFYLCASTPGQTNTGELFFGEGSRLTVL.

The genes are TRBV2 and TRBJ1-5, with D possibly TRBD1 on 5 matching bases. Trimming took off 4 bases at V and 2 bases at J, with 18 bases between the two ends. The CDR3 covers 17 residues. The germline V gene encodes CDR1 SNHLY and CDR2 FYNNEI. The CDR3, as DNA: TGTGCCAGCAGTGGTGGGCAGGGCAGTGTCGGCAATCAGCCCCAGCATTTT. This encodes CASSGGQGSVGNQPQHF.

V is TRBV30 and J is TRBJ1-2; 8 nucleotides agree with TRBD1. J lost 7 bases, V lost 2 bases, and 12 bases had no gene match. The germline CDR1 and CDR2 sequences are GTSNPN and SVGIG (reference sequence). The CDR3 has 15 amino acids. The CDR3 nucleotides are TGTGCCTGGAGTTTTAGCCGACAGGGGAGAGGTGGCTACACCTTC. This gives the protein CAWSFSRQGRGGYTF.

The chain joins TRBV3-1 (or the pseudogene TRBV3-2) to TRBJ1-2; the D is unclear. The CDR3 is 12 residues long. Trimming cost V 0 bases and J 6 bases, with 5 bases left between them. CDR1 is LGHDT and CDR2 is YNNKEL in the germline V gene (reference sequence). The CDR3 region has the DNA TGTGCCAGCAGCCAAGAGCGGGATGGCTACACCTTC. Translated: CASSQERDGYTF.

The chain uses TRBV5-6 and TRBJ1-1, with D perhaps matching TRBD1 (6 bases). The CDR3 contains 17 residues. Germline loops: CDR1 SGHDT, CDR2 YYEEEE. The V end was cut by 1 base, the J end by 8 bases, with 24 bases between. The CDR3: CASSLRGPQRGGKEAFF. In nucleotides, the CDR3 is TGTGCCAGCAGCTTGAGGGGCCCCCAGCGAGGGGGTAAGGAAGCTTTCTTT.

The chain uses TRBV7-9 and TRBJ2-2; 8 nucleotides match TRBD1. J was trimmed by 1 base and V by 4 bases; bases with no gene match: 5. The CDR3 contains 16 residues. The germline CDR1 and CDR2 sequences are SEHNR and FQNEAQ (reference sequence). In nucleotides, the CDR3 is TGTGCCAGCAGCTCAACAGGGGGTAGGAACACCGGGGAGCTGTTTTTT. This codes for CASSSTGGRNTGELFF.